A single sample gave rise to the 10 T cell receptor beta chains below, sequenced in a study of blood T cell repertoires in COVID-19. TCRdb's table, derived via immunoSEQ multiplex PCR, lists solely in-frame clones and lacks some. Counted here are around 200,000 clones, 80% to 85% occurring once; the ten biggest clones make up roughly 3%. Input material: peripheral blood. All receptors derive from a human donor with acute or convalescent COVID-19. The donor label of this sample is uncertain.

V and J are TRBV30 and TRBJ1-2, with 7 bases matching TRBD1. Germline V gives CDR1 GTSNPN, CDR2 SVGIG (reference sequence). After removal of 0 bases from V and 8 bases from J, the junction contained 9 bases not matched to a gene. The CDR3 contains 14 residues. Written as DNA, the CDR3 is TGTGCCTGGAGTGTCAGAAGGGAAGGGGGCGGCTACACCTTC. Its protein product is CAWSVRREGGGYTF.

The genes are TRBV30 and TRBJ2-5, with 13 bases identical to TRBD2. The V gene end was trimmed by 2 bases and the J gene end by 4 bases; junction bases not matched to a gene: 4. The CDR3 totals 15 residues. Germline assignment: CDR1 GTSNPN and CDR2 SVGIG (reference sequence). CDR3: CAWSRTSGGAETQYF. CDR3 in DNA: TGTGCCTGGAGTCGTACTAGCGGGGGGGCAGAGACCCAGTACTTC.

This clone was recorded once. The CDR3 coding sequence is TGTGCCAGCAGTGTAATCGTTTACGAGCAGTACTTC. It yields the protein CASSVIVYEQYF. V usage is TRBV2 and J usage is TRBJ2-7, with no clear D. Germline CDR1 SNHLY, CDR2 FYNNEI. The length of the CDR3 is 12 residues. The V end was cut by 4 bases, the J end by 4 bases, with 8 bases between.

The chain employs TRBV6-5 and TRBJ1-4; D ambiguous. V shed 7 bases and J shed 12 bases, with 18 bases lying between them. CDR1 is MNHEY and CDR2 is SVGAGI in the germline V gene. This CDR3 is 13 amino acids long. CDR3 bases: TGTGCCAGCACGACCCCCCTCCAGGAGGAACTGTTTTTT. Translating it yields CASTTPLQEELFF.

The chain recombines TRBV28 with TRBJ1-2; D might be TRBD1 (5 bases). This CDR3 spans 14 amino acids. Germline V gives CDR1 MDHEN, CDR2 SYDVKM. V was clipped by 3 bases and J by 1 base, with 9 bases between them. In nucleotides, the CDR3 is TGTGCCAGCAGTTTGGCAGGGCGTAACTATGGCTACACCTTC. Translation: CASSLAGRNYGYTF.

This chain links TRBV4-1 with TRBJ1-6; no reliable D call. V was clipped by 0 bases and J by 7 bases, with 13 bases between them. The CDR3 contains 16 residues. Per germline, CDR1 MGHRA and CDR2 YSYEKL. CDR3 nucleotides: TGCGCCAGCAGCCAAGATCATGGCCATCCCAATTCACCCCTCCACTTT. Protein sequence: CASSQDHGHPNSPLHF.

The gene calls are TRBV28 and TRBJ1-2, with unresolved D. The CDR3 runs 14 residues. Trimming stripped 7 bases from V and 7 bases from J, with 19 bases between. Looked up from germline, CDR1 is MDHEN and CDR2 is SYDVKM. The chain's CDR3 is CASNPGIHIGGYTF. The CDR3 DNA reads TGTGCCAGCAATCCGGGGATCCATATCGGTGGCTACACCTTC.

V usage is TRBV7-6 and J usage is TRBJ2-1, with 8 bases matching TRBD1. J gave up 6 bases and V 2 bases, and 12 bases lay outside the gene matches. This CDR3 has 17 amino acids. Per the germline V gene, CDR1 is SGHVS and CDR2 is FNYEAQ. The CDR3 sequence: CASSLQTGTGLGNEQFF. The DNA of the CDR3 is TGTGCCAGCAGCTTACAAACCGGGACAGGTCTAGGCAATGAGCAGTTCTTC.

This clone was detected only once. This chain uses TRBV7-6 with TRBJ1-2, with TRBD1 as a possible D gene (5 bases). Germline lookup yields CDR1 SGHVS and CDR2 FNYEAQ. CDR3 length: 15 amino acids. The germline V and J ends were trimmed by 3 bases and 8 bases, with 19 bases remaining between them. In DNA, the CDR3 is TGTGCCAGCAGCTTTGACAGACTAGCTATGTTCGGCTACACCTTC. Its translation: CASSFDRLAMFGYTF.

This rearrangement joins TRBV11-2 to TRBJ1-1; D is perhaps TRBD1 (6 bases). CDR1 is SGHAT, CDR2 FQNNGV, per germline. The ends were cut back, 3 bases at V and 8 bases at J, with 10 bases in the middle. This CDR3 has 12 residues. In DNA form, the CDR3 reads TGTGCCAGCAGCTTTAGAACAGGGGAAGCTTTCTTT. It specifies CASSFRTGEAFF.